These 20 T cell receptor beta chains came from one sample sequenced in a study of blood T cell repertoires in COVID-19. Assay used: immunoSEQ multiplex PCR; TCRdb lists only in-frame clones, some missing. Among 230,000 or so clones listed, 80% to 90% were seen once. The sequencing input was peripheral blood. The receptors shown here come from a man between 25 and 39 years old with active or convalescent COVID-19.

The chain is built from TRBV2 and TRBJ1-6, with D possibly matching TRBD1 (6 bases). Trimming stripped 6 bases from V and 0 bases from J, with 18 bases between. Germline assignment: CDR1 SNHLY and CDR2 FYNNEI. This CDR3 spans 18 amino acids. CDR3: CASSRKQGQSSYNSPLHF. CDR3 nucleotide sequence: TGTGCCAGCAGCCGAAAACAGGGACAAAGCTCCTATAATTCACCCCTCCACTTT.

The chain uses TRBV30 and TRBJ2-3, with a weak D call TRBD1 (6 bases). Trimming removed 0 bases at V and 5 bases at J, with 12 bases between. Per germline, CDR1 GTSNPN and CDR2 SVGIG (reference sequence). The CDR3 sequence is 14 residues long. The CDR3 region is CAWSVGIRGDTQYF. CDR3 DNA sequence: TGTGCCTGGAGTGTGGGGATCAGGGGAGATACGCAGTATTTT.

The table lists this clone with a few counts. The CDR3 reads CASQGNSNQPQHF. CDR3 nucleotide sequence: TGTGCCAGCCAGGGAAATAGCAATCAGCCCCAGCATTTT. The chain carries TRBV6-5 and TRBJ1-5; perhaps TRBD1 as D (5 bases). Germline V CDR1 and CDR2: MNHEY, SVGAGI. The CDR3 contains 13 residues. Trimming left V 8 bases short and J 0 bases short, with 8 bases between.

The chain combines TRBV28 with TRBJ1-2; D not resolved. Germline CDR1 reads MDHEN; CDR2 reads SYDVKM. V dropped 7 bases and J dropped 7 bases, with 13 bases sitting between them. This CDR3 has 12 residues. The CDR3 loop is CASKLGGSGYTF. Written as DNA, the CDR3 is TGTGCCAGCAAGTTGGGAGGGAGTGGCTACACCTTC.

V usage is TRBV19 and J usage is TRBJ1-5, with TRBD1 identical over 7 bases. Germline CDR1 and CDR2: LNHDA and SQIVND (reference sequence). There are 14 residues in the CDR3. Unmatched junction bases numbered 1, after V lost 4 bases and J lost 1 base. The CDR3 bases are TGTGCCAGTAGTACGACAGGGAGCAATCAGCCCCAGCATTTT. It codes for CASSTTGSNQPQHF.

This clone turned up a few times. The chain joins TRBV7-3 to TRBJ2-3; D uncertain. Trimming removed 6 bases at V and 1 base at J, with 11 bases between. In germline, CDR1 is SGHTA, CDR2 FQGTGA. CDR3 length equals 14 residues. Here the CDR3 DNA reads TGTGCCAGCAGGAAGATGGCCGGCACAGATACGCAGTATTTT. This gives the protein CASRKMAGTDTQYF.

This sequence joins TRBV24-1 and TRBJ2-1, with 7 bases fitting TRBD1. CDR3 length: 15 residues. The germline V gene encodes CDR1 KGHDR and CDR2 SFDVKD. V dropped 4 bases and J dropped 8; count of bases not matched to a gene: 10. Written as DNA, the CDR3 is TGTGCCACCAGTGAACTGACAGGGTCGGGCCATGAGCAGTTCTTC. Translation: CATSELTGSGHEQFF.

The chain has TRBV29-1 and TRBJ2-7; a weak D match, TRBD2 (6 bases). Germline V lookup: CDR1 SQVTM, CDR2 ANQGSEA. CDR3 length: 15 residues. Trimming cost V 5 bases and J 0 bases, with 17 bases left between them. The CDR3 sequence is CSVSKAGSSSYEQYF. The CDR3 bases are TGCAGCGTTTCGAAGGCGGGAAGTAGCTCCTACGAGCAGTACTTC.

V is TRBV4-3 and J is TRBJ1-5; TRBD1 agrees at 7 bases. With V trimmed by 0 bases and J by 7 bases, 6 bases remained unmatched. This CDR3 comprises 15 residues. CDR1 is LGHNA, CDR2 YSLEER, per germline. DNA for the CDR3: TGCGCCAGCAGCCAAGATGTGAGGGGGCACCAGCCCCAGCATTTT. It is translated as CASSQDVRGHQPQHF.

The V and J genes are TRBV9 and TRBJ2-3; a weak D match, TRBD2 (5 bases). With 3 bases removed from V and 11 bases from J, the gap between germline ends came to 16 bases. Germline-derived CDR1 and CDR2 are SGDLS and YYNGEE. The CDR3 has 13 amino acids. CDR3 nucleotides: TGTGCCAGCAGCGCCCGGGGAGCCGGGTGGCAGTATTTT. It codes for CASSARGAGWQYF.

The V call is TRBV4-3, the J call TRBJ1-1, with D possibly being TRBD1 (5 bases). The length of the CDR3 is 17 residues. Germline V gives CDR1 LGHNA, CDR2 YSLEER. V lost 5 bases to trimming and J lost 0 bases, with 19 bases between them. The CDR3 is CASSNMLETAMNTEAFF. In DNA form, the CDR3 reads TGCGCCAGCAGCAACATGCTCGAGACAGCCATGAACACTGAAGCTTTCTTT.

The J gene is TRBJ2-5, the V gene TRBV28; D gene unclear. V was trimmed by 2 bases and J by 1 base, leaving 8 bases between them. The CDR3 length is 14 residues. Germline CDR1 MDHEN, CDR2 SYDVKM. The CDR3 reads CASSLVAAQETQYF. The CDR3, as DNA: TGTGCCAGCAGTTTAGTAGCAGCCCAAGAGACCCAGTACTTC. Variable domain in full (rest from reference TRBV28 and TRBJ2-5): DVKVTQSSRYLVKRTGEKVFLECVQDMDHENMFWYRQDPGLGLRLIYFSYDVKMKEKGDIPEGYSVSREKKERFSLILESASTNQTSMYLCASSLVAAQETQYFGPGTRLLVL.

V gene TRBV28 combines with J gene TRBJ1-6; 7 bases align to TRBD1. The V segment lost 6 bases and the J segment 7 bases; nucleotides outside the gene matches: 9. This CDR3 has 15 amino acids. Germline CDR1 reads MDHEN; CDR2 reads SYDVKM. The chain's CDR3 is CASRTPGQRNSPLHF. The DNA for the CDR3 is TGTGCCAGCAGAACCCCGGGACAGAGAAATTCACCCCTCCACTTT.

The J gene is TRBJ2-7, the V gene TRBV7-2, with 10 bases fitting TRBD2. CDR1 and CDR2 (germline): SGHTA, FQGNSA. V dropped 4 bases and J dropped 5; count of bases not matched to a gene: 14. This CDR3 region has 17 residues. CDR3 loop: CASSSLPSGGAINEQYF. The CDR3 DNA sequence: TGTGCCAGCAGCTCTTTACCCAGCGGGGGGGCCATCAACGAGCAGTACTTC.

V is TRBV6-2 or TRBV6-3 and J is TRBJ2-7, with D unresolved. This CDR3 is 12 amino acids long. Germline V CDR1 and CDR2: MNHEY, SVGEGT. V was clipped by 4 bases and J by 6 bases, with 10 bases between them. CDR3 sequence (DNA): TGTGCCAGCAGTTTCCCCAACTCCGAGCAGTACTTC. This encodes CASSFPNSEQYF.

The chain couples TRBV9 to TRBJ2-1; D might be TRBD2 (5 bases). CDR1 is SGDLS and CDR2 is YYNGEE in the germline V gene. Between the trimmed V and J ends, which lost 3 bases and 0 bases, there was a span of 10 bases. The CDR3 covers 15 residues. CDR3 DNA sequence: TGTGCCAGCAGCGGCGGGCCAGTCTCCTACAATGAGCAGTTCTTC. This codes for CASSGGPVSYNEQFF.

The V gene is TRBV5-1, the J gene TRBJ2-3, with TRBD2 identical over 9 bases. In germline, CDR1 is SGHRS, CDR2 YFSETQ. The CDR3 is made up of 16 amino acids. The ends lost 3 bases at V and 2 bases at J; junction bases unmatched: 7. CDR3 coding DNA: TGCGCCAGCAGCTGGAGAAGCGGGGGGCTCACAGATACGCAGTATTTT. Its protein is CASSWRSGGLTDTQYF.

This clone was seen once. The V call is TRBV4-1, the J call TRBJ2-7; D perhaps matches TRBD1 (6 bases). CDR3 size: 17 residues. CDR1 is MGHRA and CDR2 is YSYEKL in the germline V gene. V dropped 4 bases and J dropped 4 bases, with 23 bases sitting between them. The DNA for the CDR3 is TGCGCCAGCAGCCTCAAGCTGATCCGGACAGCTTCGTACGAGCAGTACTTC. It is translated as CASSLKLIRTASYEQYF.

The sample holds one count of this clone. This chain uses TRBV9 with TRBJ1-6; D may be TRBD1 (6 bases). Germline loops: CDR1 SGDLS, CDR2 YYNGEE. The CDR3 spans 14 residues. Trimming pared 4 bases from V and 6 bases from J, leaving 11 bases between. CDR3 protein: CASSSQGGNSPLHF. DNA for the CDR3: TGTGCCAGCAGCTCACAGGGCGGTAATTCACCCCTCCACTTT.

This clone appeared once. The rearrangement links TRBV9 to TRBJ2-1; 7 bases map to TRBD2. The CDR3 loop spans 18 amino acids. CDR1 and CDR2 from the germline V gene are SGDLS and YYNGEE. V lost 3 bases to trimming and J lost 0 bases; unmatched junction nucleotides: 12. CDR3 sequence reads: CASSGWPKREDSYNEQFF. The DNA for the CDR3 is TGTGCCAGCAGCGGCTGGCCCAAGCGGGAAGACTCCTACAATGAGCAGTTCTTC. The full variable domain, with the rest looked up from reference TRBV9 and TRBJ2-1, is DSGVTQTPKHLITATGQRVTLRCSPRSGDLSVYWYQQSLDQGLQFLIQYYNGEERAKGNILERFSAQQFPDLHSELNLSSLELGDSALYFCASSGWPKREDSYNEQFFGPGTRLTVL.